This T cell receptor beta chain was profiled in a study of T cell repertoires in cytomegalovirus infection. Points from the study as a whole: Identification of carriers of CMV plus the relevant HLA was achieved through cumulative public TCR beta family frequency.

Germline V gene lookup returns CDR1 SNHLY and CDR2 FYNNEI. The CDR3 runs to 16 residues. Using its own MiXCR run on the reads, TCRdb lists one record per CDR3 protein. The sample has approximately 700,000 distinct CDR3 sequences, about a third seen once. On this clonotype itself: Its antigen is unidentified. One end of the junction varies from germline; a read error may be responsible.

The chain employs TRBV2 and TRBJ2-2; 9 bases are a match to TRBD1. Sequenced: PBMCs. The clonotype was recovered from a human donor in good health (CMV status not recorded). Some clones in this sample may be carry-over from other donors' samples. CDR3 coding DNA: TGTGCCCGCAGCGACCCGGGACAGGGATATACCGGGGAGCTGTTTTTT. Its translation: CARSDPGQGYTGELFF.